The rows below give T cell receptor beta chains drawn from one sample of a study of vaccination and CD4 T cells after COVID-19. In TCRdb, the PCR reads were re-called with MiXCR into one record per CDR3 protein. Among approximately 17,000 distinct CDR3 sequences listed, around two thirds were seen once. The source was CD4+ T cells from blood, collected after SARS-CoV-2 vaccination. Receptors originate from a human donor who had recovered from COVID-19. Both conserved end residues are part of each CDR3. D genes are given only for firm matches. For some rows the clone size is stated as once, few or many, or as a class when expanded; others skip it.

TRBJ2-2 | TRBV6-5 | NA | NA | CASSYVPGGAGELFF | TGTGCCAGCAGTTACGTCCCAGGAGGGGCCGGGGAGCTGTTTTTT
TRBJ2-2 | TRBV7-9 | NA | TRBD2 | CASTPLGAGNTGELFF | TGTGCCAGCACCCCCTTAGGAGCGGGAAACACCGGGGAGCTGTTTTTT
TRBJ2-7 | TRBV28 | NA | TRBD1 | CASSEPGQGGYEQYF | TGTGCCAGCAGCGAACCGGGACAGGGGGGCTACGAGCAGTACTTC
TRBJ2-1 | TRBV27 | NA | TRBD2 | CASRPGTSGFAEQFF | TGTGCCAGCAGGCCCGGGACTAGCGGGTTTGCTGAGCAGTTCTTC
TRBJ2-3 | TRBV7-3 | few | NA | CASSLAGSTDTQYF | TGTGCCAGCAGCTTAGCGGGAAGCACAGATACGCAGTATTTT
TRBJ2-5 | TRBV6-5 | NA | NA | CASSYEGGSWETQYF | TGTGCCAGCAGTTACGAGGGGGGTTCATGGGAGACCCAGTACTTC
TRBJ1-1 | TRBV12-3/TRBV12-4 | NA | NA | CASSLAPNTEAFF | TGTGCCAGCAGTTTGGCCCCGAACACTGAAGCTTTCTTT
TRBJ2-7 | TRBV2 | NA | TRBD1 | CASRRDRSSYEQYF | TGTGCCAGCAGGAGGGACAGAAGCTCCTACGAGCAGTACTTC
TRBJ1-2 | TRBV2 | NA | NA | CASSGTIANYGYTF | TGTGCCAGCAGTGGGACAATAGCTAACTATGGCTACACCTTC
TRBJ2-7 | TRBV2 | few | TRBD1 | CASKRDRGSYEQYF | TGTGCCAGCAAAAGAGACAGGGGGTCCTACGAGCAGTACTTC
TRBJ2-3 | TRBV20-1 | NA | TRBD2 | CSAPGTSASDTQYF | TGCAGTGCTCCCGGGACTAGCGCGTCAGATACGCAGTATTTT
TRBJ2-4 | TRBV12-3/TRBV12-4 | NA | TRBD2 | CASSLGGGIQYF | TGTGCCAGCAGTTTAGGGGGGGGCATTCAGTACTTC
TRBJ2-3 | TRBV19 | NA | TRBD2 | CATRPSSGRPDTQYF | TGTGCCACCCGGCCTTCTAGCGGGAGACCAGATACGCAGTATTTT
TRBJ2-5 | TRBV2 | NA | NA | CASSGEETQYF | TGTGCCAGCAGTGGGGAAGAGACCCAGTACTTC
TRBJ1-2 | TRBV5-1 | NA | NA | CASSLLANNYGYTF | TGCGCCAGCAGCTTGCTAGCAAATAACTATGGCTACACCTTC
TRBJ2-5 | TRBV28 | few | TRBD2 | CASSLSSGRGRQETQYF | TGTGCCAGCAGTTTGTCTAGCGGGAGAGGCCGGCAAGAGACCCAGTACTTC
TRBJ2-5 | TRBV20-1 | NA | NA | CSAEFREETQYF | TGCAGTGCTGAATTTAGGGAAGAGACCCAGTACTTC
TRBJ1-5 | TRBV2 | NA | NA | CASRGSYNQPQHF | TGTGCCAGCAGGGGCAGTTACAATCAGCCCCAGCATTTT
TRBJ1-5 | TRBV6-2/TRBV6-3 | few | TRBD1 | CASSYSQGASQPQHF | TGTGCCAGCAGTTACTCGCAGGGGGCTAGTCAGCCCCAGCATTTT
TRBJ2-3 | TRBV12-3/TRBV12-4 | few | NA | CASATVDTQYF | TGTGCCAGCGCGACGGTGGATACGCAGTATTTT
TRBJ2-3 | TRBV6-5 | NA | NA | CASSYDRRIGDTQYF | TGTGCCAGCAGTTACGACAGGCGCATTGGAGATACGCAGTATTTT
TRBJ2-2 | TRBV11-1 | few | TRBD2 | CASSLATSGRRELFF | TGTGCCAGCAGCTTAGCGACTAGCGGGAGACGGGAGCTGTTTTTT
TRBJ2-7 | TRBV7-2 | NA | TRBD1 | CASSSPTGGYEQYF | TGTGCCAGCAGCTCGCCCACAGGGGGCTACGAGCAGTACTTC
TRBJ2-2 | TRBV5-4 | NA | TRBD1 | CASSLDPDRANTGELFF | TGTGCCAGCAGCTTGGATCCGGACAGGGCGAACACCGGGGAGCTGTTTTTT
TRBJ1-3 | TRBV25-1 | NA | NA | CASKNSGNTIYF | TGTGCCAGCAAGAACTCTGGAAACACCATATATTTT
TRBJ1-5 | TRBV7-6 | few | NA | CASSTYPRGSRNQPQHF | TGTGCCAGCAGCACATACCCCAGGGGATCGCGGAATCAGCCCCAGCATTTT
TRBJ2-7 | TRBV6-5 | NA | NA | CASSYLTRRRGTYEQYF | TGTGCCAGCAGTTACCTTACAAGGAGGCGCGGGACCTACGAGCAGTACTTC
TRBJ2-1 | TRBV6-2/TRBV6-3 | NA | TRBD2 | CASGSIAGGRNEQFF | TGTGCCAGCGGGAGCATAGCGGGAGGCAGGAATGAGCAGTTCTTC
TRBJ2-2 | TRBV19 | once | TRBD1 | CASSTGGATGELFF | TGTGCCAGTAGCACAGGGGGCGCGACCGGGGAGCTGTTTTTT